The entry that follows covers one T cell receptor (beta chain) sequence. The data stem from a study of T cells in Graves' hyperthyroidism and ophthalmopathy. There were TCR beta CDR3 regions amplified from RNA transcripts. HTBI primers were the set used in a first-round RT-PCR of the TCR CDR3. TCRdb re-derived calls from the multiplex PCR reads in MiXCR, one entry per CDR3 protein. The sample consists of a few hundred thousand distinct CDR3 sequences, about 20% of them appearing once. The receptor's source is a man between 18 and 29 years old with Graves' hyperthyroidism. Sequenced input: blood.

This chain's CDR3 is CASSFWDQRERGYTF. The CDR3 DNA reads as TGTGCCAGCAGTTTTTGGGACCAGAGGGAGCGTGGCTACACCTTC. The chain combines TRBV28 with TRBJ1-2; the D gene is possibly TRBD1 (5 bases). V was trimmed by 3 bases and J by 7 bases, leaving 18 bases between them. Germline V gene lookup returns CDR1 MDHEN and CDR2 SYDVKM. This CDR3 has 15 residues.